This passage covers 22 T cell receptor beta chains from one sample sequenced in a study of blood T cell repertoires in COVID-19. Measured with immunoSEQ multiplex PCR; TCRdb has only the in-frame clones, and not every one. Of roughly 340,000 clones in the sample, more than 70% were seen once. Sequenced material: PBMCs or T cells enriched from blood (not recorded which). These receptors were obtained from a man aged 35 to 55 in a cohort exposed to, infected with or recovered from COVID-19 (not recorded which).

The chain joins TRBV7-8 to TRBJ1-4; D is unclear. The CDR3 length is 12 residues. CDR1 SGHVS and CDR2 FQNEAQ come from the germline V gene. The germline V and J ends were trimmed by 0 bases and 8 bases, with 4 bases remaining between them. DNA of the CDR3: TGTGCCAGCAGCTTAGCAGCCGAAAAACTGTTTTTT. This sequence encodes CASSLAAEKLFF.

The CDR3 is CSASKAGGTISYNEQFF. Written as DNA, the CDR3 is TGCAGTGCTAGTAAGGCAGGGGGTACCATCTCCTACAATGAGCAGTTCTTC. This chain joins TRBV20-1 and TRBJ2-1, with 7 bases that match TRBD1. The CDR3 contains 17 residues. The germline V gene encodes CDR1 DFQATT and CDR2 SNEGSKA (reference sequence). Trimming cost V 3 bases and J 0 bases; bases outside gene matches: 11.

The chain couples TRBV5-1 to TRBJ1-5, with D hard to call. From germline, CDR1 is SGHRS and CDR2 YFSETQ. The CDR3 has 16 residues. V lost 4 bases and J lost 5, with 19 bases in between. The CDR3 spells CASSPLSDLEDQPQHF. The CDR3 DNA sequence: TGCGCCAGCAGCCCGCTATCGGATTTGGAGGATCAGCCCCAGCATTTT.

CDR3: CASSPQTGKEEKLFF. CDR3 sequence (DNA): TGTGCCAGCTCACCCCAGACAGGGAAGGAAGAAAAACTGTTTTTT. The chain joins TRBV18 to TRBJ1-4; 7 bases agree with TRBD1. CDR1 and CDR2 from the germline V gene are KGHSH and LQKENI. The V segment lost 3 bases and the J segment 8 bases; nucleotides outside the gene matches: 9. The CDR3 runs 15 residues.

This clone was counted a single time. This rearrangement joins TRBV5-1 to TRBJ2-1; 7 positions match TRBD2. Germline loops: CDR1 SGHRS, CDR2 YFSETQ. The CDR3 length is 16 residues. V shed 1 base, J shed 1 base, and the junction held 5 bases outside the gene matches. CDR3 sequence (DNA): TGCGCCAGCAGCTTGTTTACGCGGGGGTCCTACAATGAGCAGTTCTTC. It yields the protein CASSLFTRGSYNEQFF.

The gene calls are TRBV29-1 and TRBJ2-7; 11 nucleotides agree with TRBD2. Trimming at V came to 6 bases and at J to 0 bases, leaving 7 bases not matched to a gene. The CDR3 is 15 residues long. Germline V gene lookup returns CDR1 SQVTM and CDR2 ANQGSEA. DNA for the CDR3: TGCAGCGTCACTATAGCGGGAGGGAGCTCCTACGAGCAGTACTTC. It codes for CSVTIAGGSSYEQYF.

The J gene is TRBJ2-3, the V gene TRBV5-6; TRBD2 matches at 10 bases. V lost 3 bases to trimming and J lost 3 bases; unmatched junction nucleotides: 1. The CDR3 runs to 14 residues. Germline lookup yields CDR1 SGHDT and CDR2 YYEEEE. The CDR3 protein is CASSSSGRTDTQYF. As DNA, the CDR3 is TGTGCCAGCAGCTCTAGCGGGAGAACAGATACGCAGTATTTT.

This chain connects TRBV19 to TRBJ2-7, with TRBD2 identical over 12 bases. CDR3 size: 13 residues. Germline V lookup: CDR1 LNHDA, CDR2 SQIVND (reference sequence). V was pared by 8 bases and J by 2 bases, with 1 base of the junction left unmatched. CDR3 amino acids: CASGLAGTYEQYF. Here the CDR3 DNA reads TGTGCCAGTGGACTAGCGGGGACCTACGAGCAGTACTTC. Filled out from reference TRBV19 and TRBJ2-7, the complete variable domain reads DGGITQSPKYLFRKEGQNVTLSCEQNLNHDAMYWYRQDPGQGLRLIYYSQIVNDFQKGDIAEGYSVSREKKESFPLTVTSAQKNPTAFYLCASGLAGTYEQYFGPGTRLTVT.

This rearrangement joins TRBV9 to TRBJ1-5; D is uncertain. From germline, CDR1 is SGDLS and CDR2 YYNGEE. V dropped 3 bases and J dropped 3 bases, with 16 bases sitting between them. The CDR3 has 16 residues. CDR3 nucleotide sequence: TGTGCCAGCAGCGACGGAGCCTCCCCGGTCAATCAGCCCCAGCATTTT. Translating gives CASSDGASPVNQPQHF. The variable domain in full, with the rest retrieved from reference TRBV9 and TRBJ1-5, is DSGVTQTPKHLITATGQRVTLRCSPRSGDLSVYWYQQSLDQGLQFLIQYYNGEERAKGNILERFSAQQFPDLHSELNLSSLELGDSALYFCASSDGASPVNQPQHFGDGTRLSIL.

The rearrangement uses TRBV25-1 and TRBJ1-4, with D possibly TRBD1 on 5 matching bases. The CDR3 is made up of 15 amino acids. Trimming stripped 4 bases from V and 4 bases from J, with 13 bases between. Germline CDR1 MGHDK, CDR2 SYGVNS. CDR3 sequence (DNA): TGTGCCAGCAGTGTCGGCGGGACCCTTAATGAAAAACTGTTTTTT. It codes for CASSVGGTLNEKLFF.

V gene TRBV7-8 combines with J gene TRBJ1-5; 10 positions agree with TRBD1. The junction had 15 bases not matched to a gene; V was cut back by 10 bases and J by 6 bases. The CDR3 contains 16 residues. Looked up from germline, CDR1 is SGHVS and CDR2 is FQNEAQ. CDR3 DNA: TGTGCCACTACCGGGACAGGGGAACAATTGGGTCAGCCCCAGCATTTT. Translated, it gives CATTGTGEQLGQPQHF.

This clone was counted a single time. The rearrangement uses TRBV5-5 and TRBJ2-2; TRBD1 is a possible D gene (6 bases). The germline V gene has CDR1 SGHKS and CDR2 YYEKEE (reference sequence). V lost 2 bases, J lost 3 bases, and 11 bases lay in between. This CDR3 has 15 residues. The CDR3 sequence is CASSLQTGHTGELFF. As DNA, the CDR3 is TGTGCCAGCAGCTTACAGACAGGCCACACCGGGGAGCTGTTTTTT.

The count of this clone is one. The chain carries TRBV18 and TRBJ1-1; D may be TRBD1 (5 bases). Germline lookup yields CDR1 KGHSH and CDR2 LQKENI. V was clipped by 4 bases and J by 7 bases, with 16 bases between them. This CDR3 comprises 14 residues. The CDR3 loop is CASSQPGGDYEAFF. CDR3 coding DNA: TGTGCCAGCTCACAACCTGGGGGGGACTATGAAGCTTTCTTT.

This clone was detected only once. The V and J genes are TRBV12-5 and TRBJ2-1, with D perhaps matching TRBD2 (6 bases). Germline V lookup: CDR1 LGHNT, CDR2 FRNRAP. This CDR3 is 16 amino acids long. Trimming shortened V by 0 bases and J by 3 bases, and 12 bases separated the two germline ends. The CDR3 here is CASGLVRGGVYNEQFF. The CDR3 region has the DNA TGTGCTAGTGGTTTGGTACGTGGCGGGGTCTACAATGAGCAGTTCTTC. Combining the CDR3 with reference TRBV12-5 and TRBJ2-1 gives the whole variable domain DARVTQTPRHKVTEMGQEVTMRCQPILGHNTVFWYRQTMMQGLELLAYFRNRAPLDDSGMPKDRFSAEMPDATLATLKIQPSEPRDSAVYFCASGLVRGGVYNEQFFGPGTRLTVL.

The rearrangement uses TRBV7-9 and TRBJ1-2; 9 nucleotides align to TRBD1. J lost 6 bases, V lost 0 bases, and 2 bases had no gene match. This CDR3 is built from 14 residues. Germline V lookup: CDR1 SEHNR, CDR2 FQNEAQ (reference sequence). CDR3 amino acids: CASSLARTGDGYTF. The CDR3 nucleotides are TGTGCCAGCAGCTTAGCCCGGACAGGGGATGGCTACACCTTC.

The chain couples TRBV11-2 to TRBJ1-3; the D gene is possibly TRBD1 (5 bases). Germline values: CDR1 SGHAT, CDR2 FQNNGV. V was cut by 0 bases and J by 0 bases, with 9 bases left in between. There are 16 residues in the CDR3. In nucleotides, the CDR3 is TGTGCCAGCAGCTTAGATTCCAGGGCCTCTGGAAACACCATATATTTT. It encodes CASSLDSRASGNTIYF.

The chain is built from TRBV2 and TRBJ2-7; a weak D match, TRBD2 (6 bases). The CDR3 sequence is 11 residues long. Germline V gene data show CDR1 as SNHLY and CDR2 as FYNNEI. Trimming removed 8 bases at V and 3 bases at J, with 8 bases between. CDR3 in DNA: TGTGCCAGCCGGGGGAACTACGAGCAGTACTTC. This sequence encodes CASRGNYEQYF.

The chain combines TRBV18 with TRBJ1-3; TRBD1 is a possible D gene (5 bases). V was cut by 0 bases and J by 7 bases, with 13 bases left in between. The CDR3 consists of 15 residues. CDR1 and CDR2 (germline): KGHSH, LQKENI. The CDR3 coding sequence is TGTGCCAGCTCACCACCGTTGGACATCGCTAACACCATATATTTT. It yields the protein CASSPPLDIANTIYF. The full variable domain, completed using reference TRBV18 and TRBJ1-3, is NAGVMQNPRHLVRRRGQEARLRCSPMKGHSHVYWYRQLPEEGLKFMVYLQKENIIDESGMPKERFSAEFPKEGPSILRIQQVVRGDSAAYFCASSPPLDIANTIYFGEGSWLTVV.

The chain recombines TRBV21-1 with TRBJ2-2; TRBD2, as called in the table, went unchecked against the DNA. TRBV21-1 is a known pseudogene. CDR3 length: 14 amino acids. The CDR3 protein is CASSKEGGTGELFF. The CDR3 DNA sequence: TGTGCCAGCAGCAAAGAGGGAGGGACGGGGGAGCTGTTTTTT.

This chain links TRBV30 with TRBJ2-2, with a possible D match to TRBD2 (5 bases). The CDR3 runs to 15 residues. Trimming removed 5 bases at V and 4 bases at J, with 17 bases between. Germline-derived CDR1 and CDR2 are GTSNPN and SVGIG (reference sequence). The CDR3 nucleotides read TGTGCCTGGGGGCCTGGGAGACACCTCACCGGGGAGCTGTTTTTT. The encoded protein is CAWGPGRHLTGELFF. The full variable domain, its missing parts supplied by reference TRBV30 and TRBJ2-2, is SQTIHQWPATLVQPVGSPLSLECTVEGTSNPNLYWYRQAAGRGLQLLFYSVGIGQISSEVPQNLSASRPQDRQFILSSKKLLLSDSGFYLCAWGPGRHLTGELFFGEGSRLTVL.

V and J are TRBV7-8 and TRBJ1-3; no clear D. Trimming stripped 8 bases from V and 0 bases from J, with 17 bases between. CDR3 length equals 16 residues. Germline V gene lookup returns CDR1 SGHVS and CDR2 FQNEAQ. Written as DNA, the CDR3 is TGTGCCAGCGGGCGGGGTATTGGGCTCTCTGGAAACACCATATATTTT. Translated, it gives CASGRGIGLSGNTIYF.

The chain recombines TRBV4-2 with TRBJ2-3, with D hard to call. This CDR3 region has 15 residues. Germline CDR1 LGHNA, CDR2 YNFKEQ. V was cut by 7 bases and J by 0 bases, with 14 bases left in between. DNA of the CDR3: TGTGCCAGCAACATCTTTCGCGGTAGCACAGATACGCAGTATTTT. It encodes CASNIFRGSTDTQYF.